These T cell receptor beta chains were read from a single sample in a study of blood T cells in healthy people across ages. MiXCR was run by TCRdb on the 5' RACE reads, yielding one entry per CDR3 protein. This sample has about 720,000 distinct CDR3 sequences; 22% occur once, and the top ten carry less than 25%. Source material: blood. These receptors were collected from a man in his 70s in good health. Each CDR3 is given with its conserved first and last residue. A D gene is named only where the DNA matches it firmly. Clone sizes are given selectively: once, few, many, or a class where the clone is expanded.

size	J	V	D	CDR3	DNA
few	TRBJ2-1	TRBV20-1	.	CSARVSAGPYNEQFF	TGCAGTGCTAGAGTTTCGGCGGGGCCGTACAATGAGCAGTTCTTC
few	TRBJ2-1	TRBV18	TRBD2	CASSRTSSGDYNEQFF	TGTGCCAGCTCACGCACCTCTAGCGGGGACTACAATGAGCAGTTCTTC
many	TRBJ2-5	TRBV9	.	CASSVQQKNQETQYF	TGTGCCAGCAGCGTACAACAGAAAAACCAAGAGACCCAGTACTTC
.	TRBJ2-5	TRBV3-1	TRBD2	CASSLNRTSGGQETQYF	TGTGCCAGCAGCCTAAACAGGACTAGCGGCGGACAAGAGACCCAGTACTTC
few	TRBJ2-5	TRBV4-2	.	CASSLSAIQETQYF	TGTGCCAGCAGCCTTAGCGCGATCCAAGAGACCCAGTACTTC
many	TRBJ2-2	TRBV20-1	.	CSARDWRDTGELFF	TGCAGTGCTAGAGATTGGCGAGACACCGGGGAGCTGTTTTTT
.	TRBJ1-2	TRBV7-2	TRBD1	CASSPVRDRGGYTF	TGTGCCAGCAGCCCCGTCCGGGACAGGGGTGGCTACACCTTC
.	TRBJ1-5	TRBV5-6	.	CASSLGAGVISQPQHF	TGTGCCAGCAGCTTGGGGGCGGGGGTAATCAGCCAGCCCCAGCATTTT
few	TRBJ1-1	TRBV12-3/TRBV12-4	TRBD1	CASSRDRVAGAFF	TGTGCCAGCAGCCGGGACAGGGTAGCAGGAGCTTTCTTT
once	TRBJ2-1	TRBV2	.	CASSVLAPTVGSEQFF	TGTGCCAGCAGTGTGCTAGCGCCCACGGTTGGAAGTGAGCAGTTCTTC
.	TRBJ1-3	TRBV7-6	.	CASSSRLLPGNTIYF	TGTGCCAGCAGCTCCAGGCTCCTTCCTGGAAACACCATATATTTT
.	TRBJ2-2	TRBV9	.	CASSGPRVAGELFF	TGTGCCAGCAGCGGGCCCAGGGTTGCCGGGGAGCTGTTTTTT
.	TRBJ2-1	TRBV7-7	.	CASSPQGANEQFF	TGTGCCAGCAGCCCCCAGGGAGCAAATGAGCAGTTCTTC
few	TRBJ2-5	TRBV7-2	.	CASSFGGMQETQYF	TGTGCCAGCAGCTTTGGCGGGATGCAAGAGACCCAGTACTTC
.	TRBJ2-2	TRBV20-1	TRBD1	CSARGQPNTGELFF	TGCAGTGCTAGGGGACAGCCTAACACCGGGGAGCTGTTTTTT
.	TRBJ2-7	TRBV18	.	CASSPFGRTYEQYF	TGTGCCAGCTCACCATTCGGCAGAACCTACGAGCAGTACTTC
.	TRBJ2-7	TRBV5-6	TRBD2	CASSLLGSGGRFYEQYF	TGTGCCAGCAGCTTGTTGGGTAGCGGGGGCCGGTTCTACGAGCAGTACTTC
few	TRBJ2-6	TRBV27	.	CASSLLRGSRANVLTF	TGTGCCAGCAGTCTTCTACGGGGCTCTAGGGCCAACGTCCTGACTTTC
.	TRBJ2-1	TRBV7-2	.	CASLLVYNEQFF	TGTGCCAGCCTTCTAGTTTACAATGAGCAGTTCTTC
.	TRBJ1-6	TRBV9	.	CASSPGQGASPLHF	TGTGCCAGCAGCCCCGGGCAGGGAGCTTCACCCCTCCACTTT
many	TRBJ1-2	TRBV12-3/TRBV12-4	.	CASSLGIYGYTF	TGTGCCAGCAGCCTCGGGATCTATGGCTACACCTTC
.	TRBJ2-7	TRBV12-3/TRBV12-4	.	CASSLGDTSYEQYF	TGTGCCAGCAGTTTAGGGGACACCTCCTACGAGCAGTACTTC
.	TRBJ2-5	TRBV20-1	.	CSARDRLYQETQYF	TGCAGTGCTAGAGATAGGCTGTACCAAGAGACCCAGTACTTC
.	TRBJ2-7	TRBV20-1	.	CSARDSPATITYEQYF	TGCAGTGCTAGAGATTCTCCGGCAACTATAACGTACGAGCAGTACTTC